This T cell receptor (beta chain) was sequenced in a study of multiple sclerosis patients with progressive multifocal leukoencephalopathy. The CDR3 is 14 amino acids. V was shortened by 3 bases and J by 4 bases, with 11 bases between the two germline ends. Germline assignment: CDR1 SGHTA and CDR2 FQGNSA. The sample's time point: before natalizumab initiation. The table came from immunoSEQ multiplex PCR; TCRdb's copy has only in-frame clones and leaves some out. The sample lists tens of thousands of clones, 92% seen once, with less than 2% in the top ten. Sequencing was performed on PBMCs. This sequence joins TRBV7-2 and TRBJ2-3; D is unresolved. The sequence was collected from a man aged 30-40 years with multiple sclerosis. CDR3 amino acids: CASSFGTKSDTQYF. The CDR3 DNA follows: TGTGCCAGCAGCTTTGGAACGAAATCAGATACGCAGTATTTT. The variable domain in full, with the rest retrieved from reference TRBV7-2 and TRBJ2-3, is GAGVSQSPSNKVTEKGKDVELRCDPISGHTALYWYRQSLGQGLEFLIYFQGNSAPDKSGLPSDRFSAERTGGSVSTLTIQRTQQEDSAVYLCASSFGTKSDTQYFGPGTRLTVL.